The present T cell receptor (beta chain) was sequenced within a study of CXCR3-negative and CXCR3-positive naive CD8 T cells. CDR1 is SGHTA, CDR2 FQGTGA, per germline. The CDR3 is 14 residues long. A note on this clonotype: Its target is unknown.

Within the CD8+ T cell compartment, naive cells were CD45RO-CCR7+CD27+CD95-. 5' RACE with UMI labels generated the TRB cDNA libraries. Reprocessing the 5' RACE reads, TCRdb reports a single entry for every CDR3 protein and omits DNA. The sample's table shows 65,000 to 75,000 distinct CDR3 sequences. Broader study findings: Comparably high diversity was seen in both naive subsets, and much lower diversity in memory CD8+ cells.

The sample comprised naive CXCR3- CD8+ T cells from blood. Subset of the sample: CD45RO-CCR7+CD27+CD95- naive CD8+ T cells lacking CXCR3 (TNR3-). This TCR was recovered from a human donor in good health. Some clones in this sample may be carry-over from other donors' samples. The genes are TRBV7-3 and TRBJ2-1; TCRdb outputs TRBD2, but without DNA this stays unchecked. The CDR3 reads CASSSSGSADEQFF.